This T cell receptor beta chain was recovered during a study of CD8+ T cells in alopecia areata. Treatment defined: oral pan-JAK inhibitor, 5-10 mg twice daily. V lost 4 bases to trimming and J lost 0 bases, with 10 bases between them. The germline gives CDR1 MNHEY, CDR2 SVGAGI. This CDR3 has 15 residues. This clone was found a few times. Following RNA extraction, reverse transcription yielded cDNA that acted as the sequencing template. The protocol was immunoSEQ multiplex PCR, while the TCRdb copy is restricted to in-frame clones and leaves out a portion. The repertoire consists of roughly 230,000 clones, with less than 45% occurring once and the leading ten covering around 2.5%.

This sequence was found in a human donor with alopecia areata. The chain recombines TRBV6-5 with TRBJ2-1, with D possibly being TRBD2 (6 bases). The specimen was CD4+ T cells sorted from blood, collected at approximately week 36, from a patient treated with tofacitinib. The CDR3 here is CASSLRGPSYNEQFF. The DNA of the CDR3 is TGTGCCAGCAGTTTGCGGGGCCCCTCCTACAATGAGCAGTTCTTC.